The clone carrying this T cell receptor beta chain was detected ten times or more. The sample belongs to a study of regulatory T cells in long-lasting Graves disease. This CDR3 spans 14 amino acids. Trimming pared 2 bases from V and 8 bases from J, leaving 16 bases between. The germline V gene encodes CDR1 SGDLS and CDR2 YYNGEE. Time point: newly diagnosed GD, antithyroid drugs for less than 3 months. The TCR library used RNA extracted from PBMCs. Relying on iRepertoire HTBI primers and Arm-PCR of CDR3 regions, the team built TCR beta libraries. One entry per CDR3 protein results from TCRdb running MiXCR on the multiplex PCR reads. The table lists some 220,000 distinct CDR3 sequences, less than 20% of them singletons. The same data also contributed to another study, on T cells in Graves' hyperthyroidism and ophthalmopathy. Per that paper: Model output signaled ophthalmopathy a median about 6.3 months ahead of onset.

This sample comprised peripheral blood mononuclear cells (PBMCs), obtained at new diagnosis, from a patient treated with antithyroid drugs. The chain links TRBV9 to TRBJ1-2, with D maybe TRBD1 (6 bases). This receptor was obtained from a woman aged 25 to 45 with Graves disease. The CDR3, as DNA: TGTGCCAGCAGCGTGAACACAGGGCTCTCCGGCTACACCTTC. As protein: CASSVNTGLSGYTF.